These 20 T cell receptor beta chains share one sample of origin, sequenced in a study of T cell clonotyping in hematopoietic cell transplantation. The time point is: recipient sample about 28 days before transplant, after cytoreduction. Clones were sequenced by immunoSEQ multiplex PCR, and TCRdb holds only the in-frame ones, with some missing. The sample yields tens of thousands of clones, about nine tenths seen once. The sequences come from peripheral blood mononuclear cells, collected before stem cell transplant. The origin of the receptors is a man aged 55 to 70 with biphenotypic leukemia. Some clones in this sample may be carry-over from other donors' samples.

The chain carries TRBV7-2 and TRBJ1-1; no definite D call. The germline V gene has CDR1 SGHTA and CDR2 FQGNSA. This CDR3 contains 15 residues. Trimming removed 0 bases from V and 0 bases from J, with 8 bases in between. CDR3 bases: TGTGCCAGCAGCTTAGCCCCGTCAATGAACACTGAAGCTTTCTTT. It codes for CASSLAPSMNTEAFF.

The count of this clone is one. The chain uses TRBV10-3 and TRBJ1-1, with D tentatively TRBD1 (6 bases). CDR1 ENHRY and CDR2 SYGVKD come from the germline V gene. Trimming removed 0 bases from V and 1 base from J, with 12 bases in between. The CDR3 is made up of 16 amino acids. The CDR3 DNA is TGTGCCATCAGTGAGTCAGGGGGGGGCCCGAACACTGAAGCTTTCTTT. Protein: CAISESGGGPNTEAFF.

The gene calls are TRBV7-8 and TRBJ2-5; TRBD1 might be the D (6 bases). Germline V lookup: CDR1 SGHVS, CDR2 FQNEAQ. This CDR3 comprises 15 residues. The ends were cut back, 1 base at V and 5 bases at J, with 14 bases in the middle. As DNA, the CDR3 is TGTGCCAGCAGCTTAGGAGGCAGGGGTCTTGAGACCCAGTACTTC. Encoded protein: CASSLGGRGLETQYF.

The V and J genes are TRBV19 and TRBJ2-2; the D is unclear. The CDR3 loop spans 13 amino acids. Trimming took off 5 bases at V and 6 bases at J, with 10 bases between the two ends. Germline values: CDR1 LNHDA, CDR2 SQIVND (reference sequence). In DNA form, the CDR3 reads TGTGCCAGTAGTGCGACAATCCCCGGGGAGCTGTTTTTT. Its protein is CASSATIPGELFF.

The count of this clone is one. The chain combines TRBV28 with TRBJ1-1; 9 bases map to TRBD1. The CDR3 spans 11 residues. V shed 4 bases, J shed 11 bases, and the junction held 2 bases outside the gene matches. Germline loops: CDR1 MDHEN, CDR2 SYDVKM. The CDR3: CASSWTGEAFF. The CDR3 DNA reads TGTGCCAGCAGTTGGACAGGGGAGGCTTTCTTT.

The genes are TRBV6-1 and TRBJ1-5; D unresolved. The V gene lost 6 bases and the J gene lost 1 base, with 7 bases spanning the gap. The CDR3 has 13 residues. Germline loops: CDR1 MNHNS, CDR2 SASEGT. In DNA form, the CDR3 reads TGTGCCAGCAGATGGTTAAGCAATCAGCCCCAGCATTTT. Its protein is CASRWLSNQPQHF.

The rearrangement links TRBV4-1 to TRBJ2-3; 8 bases are a match to TRBD2. CDR3 length equals 18 residues. V gave up 0 bases and J gave up 1 base; unmatched junction bases: 9. CDR1 and CDR2 from the germline V gene are MGHRA and YSYEKL. The chain's CDR3 is CASSQDRGAGDRTDTQYF. In DNA form, the CDR3 reads TGCGCCAGCAGCCAAGATCGAGGAGCGGGGGATCGCACAGATACGCAGTATTTT.

This clone was counted only a few times. The V gene is TRBV5-1, the J gene TRBJ2-2; maybe TRBD1 (6 bases). The CDR3 is made up of 15 amino acids. Germline CDR1 and CDR2: SGHRS and YFSETQ. V lost 4 bases and J 2 bases, leaving 12 bases between the germline ends. The CDR3 bases are TGCGCCAGCAGCCCGACAGGCGCCAACACCGGGGAGCTGTTTTTT. Protein sequence: CASSPTGANTGELFF.

V gene TRBV7-3 combines with J gene TRBJ1-2; 7 bases align to TRBD1. The CDR3 spans 14 residues. V trimming: 0 bases; J trimming: 8 bases; junction bases outside the gene matches: 6. Germline CDR1 reads SGHTA; CDR2 reads FQGTGA. The CDR3 bases are TGTGCCAGCAGCTTAACGACAGGGTCACGGGGCTACACCTTC. Translating gives CASSLTTGSRGYTF. Full variable domain (rest looked up from reference TRBV7-3 and TRBJ1-2): GAGVSQTPSNKVTEKGKYVELRCDPISGHTALYWYRQSLGQGPEFLIYFQGTGAADDSGLPNDRFFAVRPEGSVSTLKIQRTERGDSAVYLCASSLTTGSRGYTFGSGTRLTVV.

V gene TRBV5-1 combines with J gene TRBJ2-7; the match to TRBD1 covers 7 bases. Germline CDR1 SGHRS, CDR2 YFSETQ. The CDR3 spans 15 residues. The V segment lost 3 bases and the J segment 0 bases; nucleotides outside the gene matches: 6. DNA of the CDR3: TGCGCCAGCAGCTCGACAGGGATTTACTCCTACGAGCAGTACTTC. Translation gives CASSSTGIYSYEQYF.

This chain links TRBV7-2 with TRBJ1-5, with D perhaps TRBD1 (6 bases). Germline lookup yields CDR1 SGHTA and CDR2 FQGNSA. The CDR3 runs to 14 residues. V was shortened by 6 bases and J by 4 bases, with 13 bases between the two germline ends. The CDR3 DNA sequence: TGTGCCAGCAGTTACGGGGGGACAAATCAGCCCCAGCATTTT. This encodes CASSYGGTNQPQHF.

This chain joins TRBV9 and TRBJ2-5; 7 bases line up with TRBD1. The CDR3 has 15 amino acids. The ends lost 3 bases at V and 3 bases at J; junction bases unmatched: 8. CDR1 SGDLS and CDR2 YYNGEE come from the germline V gene. The CDR3 DNA reads TGTGCCAGCAGCGGAGACAGGGACCGAGAAGAGACCCAGTACTTC. It is translated as CASSGDRDREETQYF.

V gene TRBV5-8 combines with J gene TRBJ1-2; maybe TRBD1 (5 bases). V shed 1 base and J shed 8 bases, with 12 bases lying between them. The CDR3 spans 13 residues. Germline V gene lookup returns CDR1 SGHTS and CDR2 YDEGEE. The CDR3 DNA follows: TGTGCCAGCAGCTTGCCAGATCGGGGCGGCTACACCTTC. Translated: CASSLPDRGGYTF.

The V call is TRBV9, the J call TRBJ1-1, with TRBD1 matching over 10 bases. The CDR3 totals 14 residues. Germline trimming cut 1 base from V and 7 bases from J; bases unmatched to any gene: 4. In germline, CDR1 is SGDLS, CDR2 YYNGEE. The CDR3, as DNA: TGTGCCAGCAGCGTAATCGGACAGGGGGGTGAAGCTTTCTTT. Its translation: CASSVIGQGGEAFF. Using reference TRBV9 and TRBJ1-1 for the parts outside the CDR3, the full variable domain is DSGVTQTPKHLITATGQRVTLRCSPRSGDLSVYWYQQSLDQGLQFLIQYYNGEERAKGNILERFSAQQFPDLHSELNLSSLELGDSALYFCASSVIGQGGEAFFGQGTRLTVV.

The rearrangement joins TRBV5-4 to TRBJ1-2, with 8 bases aligning to TRBD1. The V gene's germline CDR1 is SGHNT and CDR2 YYREEE (reference sequence). The CDR3 sequence is 16 residues long. V gave up 4 bases and J gave up 3 bases; unmatched junction bases: 11. CDR3 loop: CASSPPIRGRDYGYTF. The CDR3 DNA reads as TGTGCCAGCAGCCCACCCATCAGGGGGCGCGACTATGGCTACACCTTC.

The chain couples TRBV11-3 to TRBJ2-1; 12 nucleotides agree with TRBD2. Losses at the gene ends were 4 bases for V and 7 bases for J; bases not matched to a gene: 5. CDR1 and CDR2 from the germline V gene are SGHNT and YENEEA. The CDR3 runs 15 residues. CDR3 sequence reads: CASSSGLAGRNEQFF. CDR3 bases: TGTGCCAGCAGCTCCGGACTAGCGGGAAGAAATGAGCAGTTCTTC.

The chain combines TRBV19 with TRBJ2-1; 7 nucleotides align to TRBD2. From germline, CDR1 is LNHDA and CDR2 SQIVND (reference sequence). Unmatched junction bases numbered 16, after V lost 4 bases and J lost 7 bases. The CDR3 totals 17 residues. CDR3 in amino acids: CASSKRSAYSGMNEQFF. CDR3 in DNA: TGTGCCAGTAGTAAAAGGAGCGCGTACAGCGGGATGAATGAGCAGTTCTTC.

The chain carries TRBV28 and TRBJ2-7, with TRBD2 matching 10 bases. Germline CDR1 MDHEN, CDR2 SYDVKM. The CDR3 runs 14 residues. V lost 7 bases, J lost 2 bases, and 5 bases stayed unmatched. Here the CDR3 reads CASNVAGGTYEQYF. The CDR3 DNA follows: TGTGCCAGCAACGTAGCGGGAGGTACCTACGAGCAGTACTTC. The full variable domain, completed using reference TRBV28 and TRBJ2-7, is DVKVTQSSRYLVKRTGEKVFLECVQDMDHENMFWYRQDPGLGLRLIYFSYDVKMKEKGDIPEGYSVSREKKERFSLILESASTNQTSMYLCASNVAGGTYEQYFGPGTRLTVT.

The CDR3 DNA follows: TGTGCCAGCAGTCCCGGACAGTCCTATTTCACAGATACGCAGTATTTT. Protein sequence: CASSPGQSYFTDTQYF. This chain joins TRBV2 and TRBJ2-3; maybe TRBD1 (6 bases). CDR3 size: 16 residues. CDR1 is SNHLY and CDR2 is FYNNEI in the germline V gene. Trimming shortened V by 5 bases and J by 2 bases, and 17 bases separated the two germline ends.

The J gene is TRBJ2-1, the V gene TRBV7-2; 8 positions match TRBD2. V shed 2 bases, J shed 10 bases, and the junction held 7 bases outside the gene matches. CDR3 length: 14 amino acids. CDR1 and CDR2 (germline): SGHTA, FQGNSA. This CDR3 is CASSLWGVAGEQFF. In DNA, the CDR3 is TGTGCCAGCAGCTTATGGGGGGTAGCGGGAGAGCAGTTCTTC.